The text below deals with one TCR beta chain. How the authors handled the data: It was from reference gene primer amplification that nucleated cell counts were estimated. Here immunoSEQ multiplex PCR was the method, and the copy in TCRdb shows in-frame clones only, minus some. V, J and clone size derive from that table, while D and trimming were established from the DNA sequence. The table lists 200,000 to 300,000 clones, 75% to 90% of them singletons. These data come from a study of blood T cell repertoires in COVID-19. Study-level information: Sites in the United States, Italy and Spain provided acute and convalescent COVID-19 samples. The analysed material was cDNA or gDNA that came from T cells, B-cell-depleted T cells, or PBMCs.

CDR1 is MNHEY and CDR2 is SMNVEV in the germline V gene (reference sequence). The CDR3 is 13 amino acids. V was cut by 5 bases and J by 4 bases, with 12 bases left in between. This chain connects TRBV27 to TRBJ2-7; possible D gene TRBD2, 6 bases. The clonotype was recovered from a man aged 25 to 40 with active or convalescent COVID-19. Sequenced material: peripheral blood. As DNA, the CDR3 is TGTGCCAGCAGTAAGGACTACGGATACGAGCAGTACTTC. Translated, it gives CASSKDYGYEQYF.